Shown below are 30 T cell receptor beta chains from a single sample sequenced in a study of response to subunit inactivated influenza vaccine. TCRdb recomputed calls from the RT-PCR reads with MiXCR, one row per CDR3 protein. The table shows approximately 500,000 distinct CDR3 sequences, with around 15% occurring only once. The sequencing here drew on PBMCs from blood, taken 11 to 12 days after vaccination. Source of these receptors: a middle-aged man who received an inactivated influenza vaccine.

The V gene is TRBV12-3 or TRBV12-4, the J gene TRBJ2-2, with 10 bases identical to TRBD1. This CDR3 is built from 16 residues. Germline trimming cut 5 bases from V and 2 bases from J; bases unmatched to any gene: 5. The CDR3 DNA reads TGTGCCAGCAGTGACGGACAGGGGGATAACACCGGGGAGCTGTTTTTT. It codes for CASSDGQGDNTGELFF.

This chain joins TRBV5-8 and TRBJ2-1; 8 nucleotides match TRBD2. The CDR3 is 15 residues long. The germline gives CDR1 SGHTS, CDR2 YDEGEE. V was pared by 2 bases and J by 3 bases, with 4 bases of the junction left unmatched. In DNA form, the CDR3 reads TGTGCCAGCAGCTTTGGCGGGGGGAACTACAATGAGCAGTTCTTC. Amino acids: CASSFGGGNYNEQFF.

This clonotype appeared many times. The chain joins TRBV14 to TRBJ1-1; no reliable D call. The germline V gene has CDR1 SGHDN and CDR2 FVKESK. V dropped 1 base and J dropped 2 bases, with 20 bases sitting between them. This CDR3 has 18 residues. CDR3 nucleotide sequence: TGTGCCAGCAGCCAAGTCGGTCACCTCGGCTGGGGTAACACTGAAGCTTTCTTT. It is translated as CASSQVGHLGWGNTEAFF.

J is TRBJ2-2 and V is TRBV12-3 or TRBV12-4; D is possibly TRBD2 (5 bases). The CDR3 runs 18 residues. Trimming pared 2 bases from V and 6 bases from J, leaving 22 bases between. The CDR3 sequence is CASSLFGRHEKGAGELFF. In DNA form, the CDR3 reads TGTGCCAGCAGTTTATTCGGACGGCACGAAAAGGGAGCCGGGGAGCTGTTTTTT.

V gene TRBV28 combines with J gene TRBJ2-4; no clear D gene. The CDR3 totals 13 residues. Germline CDR1 is MDHEN and CDR2 is SYDVKM. The V and J ends lost 5 bases and 3 bases respectively, with 8 bases between them. The CDR3: CASSGYGKNIQYF. The CDR3 DNA reads TGTGCCAGCAGTGGGTATGGCAAAAACATTCAGTACTTC.

This clonotype was seen a few times. The chain has TRBV12-3 or TRBV12-4 and TRBJ2-7; D possibly corresponds to TRBD2 (5 bases). The CDR3 length is 16 residues. The ends were cut back, 5 bases at V and 3 bases at J, with 20 bases in the middle. This CDR3 reads CASSARSVGAFYEQYF. CDR3 DNA sequence: TGTGCCAGCAGTGCCCGTTCCGTGGGAGCGTTCTACGAGCAGTACTTC.

This clonotype was detected only a few times. This chain uses TRBV20-1 with TRBJ2-3; 9 bases fit TRBD1. J gave up 6 bases and V 6 bases, and 10 bases lay outside the gene matches. Per germline, CDR1 DFQATT and CDR2 SNEGSKA (reference sequence). This CDR3 is 14 amino acids long. CDR3 residues: CSAVRQGVTDTQYF. In DNA, the CDR3 is TGCAGTGCCGTAAGACAGGGGGTAACGGATACGCAGTATTTT.

V and J are TRBV10-3 and TRBJ2-1; possible D gene TRBD2, 6 bases. Per germline, CDR1 ENHRY and CDR2 SYGVKD. The CDR3 has 14 amino acids. V was trimmed by 7 bases and J by 6 bases, leaving 16 bases between them. As DNA, the CDR3 is TGTGCCATCACTCCGGGACTCCTCTCCAATGAGCAGTTCTTC. This encodes CAITPGLLSNEQFF.

This clonotype has a handful of counts. This sequence joins TRBV7-3 and TRBJ2-3, with 10 nucleotides matching TRBD1. This CDR3 has 15 residues. V shed 5 bases and J 4 bases; nucleotides not matched to a gene: 6. Germline CDR1 and CDR2: SGHTA and FQGTGA. The CDR3 is CASSRRTGGSDTQYF. As DNA, the CDR3 is TGTGCCAGCAGCCGCCGGACAGGGGGGTCAGATACGCAGTATTTT.

This clonotype was seen only a few times. The chain recombines TRBV28 with TRBJ2-2; D remains unclear. The CDR3 is 14 residues long. V shed 8 bases and J shed 1 base, with 11 bases lying between them. The germline CDR1 and CDR2 sequences are MDHEN and SYDVKM. The CDR3 loop is CASGTPGNTGELFF. The CDR3 region has the DNA TGTGCCAGCGGAACGCCCGGGAACACCGGGGAGCTGTTTTTT.

There are many counts of this clonotype. The chain combines TRBV14 with TRBJ2-3, with D maybe TRBD2 (6 bases). Germline V gives CDR1 SGHDN, CDR2 FVKESK. V lost 4 bases, J lost 2 bases, and 10 bases lay in between. This CDR3 spans 14 amino acids. CDR3 residues: CASSPRGDTDTQYF. As DNA, the CDR3 is TGTGCCAGCAGCCCCCGCGGGGACACAGATACGCAGTATTTT.

This clonotype showed up just a few times. V is TRBV7-9 and J is TRBJ2-3; the D call may be TRBD1 or TRBD2 (5 bases each). In germline, CDR1 is SEHNR, CDR2 FQNEAQ (reference sequence). This CDR3 has 13 residues. V was pared by 3 bases and J by 6 bases, with 10 bases between. The CDR3 reads CASSFWDPDTQYF. The CDR3 DNA sequence: TGTGCCAGCAGCTTTTGGGACCCGGATACGCAGTATTTT.

This clonotype was detected a few times. The chain combines TRBV19 with TRBJ2-1; 14 nucleotides match TRBD2. V was pared by 5 bases and J by 7 bases, with 4 bases of the junction left unmatched. Germline CDR1 is LNHDA and CDR2 is SQIVND (reference sequence). This CDR3 has 15 amino acids. The CDR3 DNA reads TGTGCCAGTAGTGAAGGGACTAGCGGGAGAAATGAGCAGTTCTTC. Translating gives CASSEGTSGRNEQFF.

The chain uses TRBV6-2 or TRBV6-3 and TRBJ2-7; unclear D gene. The V end lost 8 bases, the J end lost 5 bases, and 13 bases lay between the germline ends. This CDR3 has 12 residues. CDR1 and CDR2 from the germline V gene are MNHEY and SVGEGT. DNA of the CDR3: TGTGCCAGCCATTTCGGTGGGGACGAGCAGTACTTC. Translated: CASHFGGDEQYF.

This clonotype was picked up a small number of times. This CDR3 is CAWRDTWSSYGYTF. The CDR3 DNA is TGTGCCTGGCGGGACACTTGGAGTTCTTATGGCTACACCTTC. V and J are TRBV30 and TRBJ1-2, with a possible D match to TRBD1 (6 bases). The CDR3 contains 14 residues. CDR1 is GTSNPN and CDR2 is SVGIG in the germline V gene (reference sequence). Trimming stripped 5 bases from V and 5 bases from J, with 18 bases between.

The rearrangement links TRBV7-9 to TRBJ2-5, with D perhaps TRBD1 (5 bases). V lost 5 bases and J lost 6, with 13 bases in between. Germline V gene data show CDR1 as SEHNR and CDR2 as FQNEAQ (reference sequence). This CDR3 is 13 amino acids long. CDR3 protein: CASSTRQIQTQYF. The CDR3 DNA sequence: TGTGCCAGCAGCACCCGACAGATCCAGACCCAGTACTTC.

This clonotype was recorded many times. The chain employs TRBV7-2 and TRBJ2-5; D remains unclear. The CDR3 has 14 amino acids. Germline V gives CDR1 SGHTA, CDR2 FQGNSA. The ends were cut back, 1 base at V and 5 bases at J, with 11 bases in the middle. The CDR3 nucleotides are TGTGCCAGCAGCTTAGGTGGGGTTGGGGAGACCCAGTACTTC. It codes for CASSLGGVGETQYF.

In its sample, this clonotype is medium-sized. The rearrangement uses TRBV12-3 or TRBV12-4 and TRBJ2-5; D uncertain. Trimming removed 2 bases from V and 1 base from J, with 5 bases in between. CDR3 length equals 13 residues. CDR3 sequence reads: CASSLLIQETQYF. CDR3 nucleotides: TGTGCCAGCAGTTTACTTATCCAAGAGACCCAGTACTTC.

This clonotype was seen only a few times. In nucleotides, the CDR3 is TGTGCCAGCAGCATTAGCGGGGGGGGCACCGGGGAGCTGTTTTTT. Protein product: CASSISGGGTGELFF. V usage is TRBV11-2 and J usage is TRBJ2-2; TRBD2 aligns across 11 bases. V trimming: 5 bases; J trimming: 4 bases; junction bases outside the gene matches: 3. This CDR3 is built from 15 residues. Germline V gives CDR1 SGHAT, CDR2 FQNNGV.

The chain combines TRBV5-5 with TRBJ2-4, with D maybe TRBD1 (6 bases). V lost 4 bases to trimming and J lost 8 bases, with 16 bases between them. There are 14 residues in the CDR3. Germline CDR1 SGHKS, CDR2 YYEKEE (reference sequence). Here the CDR3 reads CASSEGHSQDIQYF. CDR3 sequence (DNA): TGTGCCAGCAGCGAGGGACACTCCCAGGACATTCAGTACTTC.

This clonotype was recorded at least ten times. The V and J genes are TRBV15 and TRBJ1-5, with D perhaps TRBD1 (6 bases). Trimming took off 0 bases at V and 5 bases at J, with 14 bases between the two ends. Per germline, CDR1 LNHNV and CDR2 YYDKDF (reference sequence). This CDR3 spans 16 amino acids. CDR3 sequence: CATSRDRSGAHQPQHF. CDR3 bases: TGTGCCACCAGCAGAGATCGGTCAGGGGCCCATCAGCCCCAGCATTTT.

This clonotype was detected only a few times. The chain employs TRBV5-1 and TRBJ2-2; D uncertain. The CDR3 is made up of 14 amino acids. The V end was cut by 5 bases, the J end by 3 bases, with 11 bases between. The V gene's germline CDR1 is SGHRS and CDR2 YFSETQ. DNA for the CDR3: TGCGCCAGCAGTCGTCACGGTGACACCGGGGAGCTGTTTTTT. Amino acid sequence: CASSRHGDTGELFF.

The V and J genes are TRBV5-1 and TRBJ2-7; 7 nucleotides align to TRBD1. The CDR3 extends over 16 amino acids. In germline, CDR1 is SGHRS, CDR2 YFSETQ. The trim removed 0 bases at V and 6 bases at J, leaving 12 bases unmatched. Here the CDR3 reads CASSLAPDRVGGEQYF. CDR3 in DNA: TGCGCCAGCAGCTTGGCCCCAGACAGGGTTGGGGGCGAGCAGTACTTC.

V usage is TRBV28 and J usage is TRBJ2-1; 10 positions agree with TRBD2. CDR1 MDHEN and CDR2 SYDVKM come from the germline V gene. This CDR3 has 14 amino acids. J gave up 10 bases and V 6 bases, and 9 bases lay outside the gene matches. DNA for the CDR3: TGTGCCAGCAGATTGGCTAGCGGGAGTCCAGAGCAGTTCTTC. Its translation: CASRLASGSPEQFF.

This clonotype was counted ten times or more. This chain connects TRBV20-1 to TRBJ1-5; D is possibly TRBD1 (5 bases). Germline assignment: CDR1 DFQATT and CDR2 SNEGSKA (reference sequence). The V gene lost 5 bases and the J gene lost 5 bases, with 10 bases spanning the gap. The CDR3 runs 12 residues. This CDR3 is CSAPREDQPQHF. DNA for the CDR3: TGCAGTGCTCCCAGGGAGGATCAGCCCCAGCATTTT.

There are many counts of this clonotype. The rearrangement joins TRBV11-3 to TRBJ1-1; no clear D gene. The CDR3 runs 14 residues. Germline loops: CDR1 SGHNT, CDR2 YENEEA. The V end was cut by 0 bases, the J end by 4 bases, with 9 bases between. The CDR3 sequence is CASSLDRWATEAFF. In nucleotides, the CDR3 is TGTGCCAGCAGCTTAGATCGGTGGGCCACTGAAGCTTTCTTT.

This clonotype was seen a few times. The chain carries TRBV20-1 and TRBJ2-4; TRBD1 is a possible D gene (6 bases). The CDR3 length is 14 residues. Germline V lookup: CDR1 DFQATT, CDR2 SNEGSKA (reference sequence). V gave up 3 bases and J gave up 0 bases, with 9 bases separating them. The CDR3 DNA is TGCAGTGCTAGGACAGGAATAGCCAAAAACATTCAGTACTTC. Its protein product is CSARTGIAKNIQYF.

This sequence joins TRBV7-2 and TRBJ2-7; 9 bases match TRBD1. V shed 4 bases, J shed 1 base, and the junction held 8 bases outside the gene matches. The CDR3 has 16 residues. Germline CDR1 SGHTA, CDR2 FQGNSA. The CDR3 loop reads CASSSRTGAPSYEQYF. DNA for the CDR3: TGTGCCAGCAGCTCGAGGACAGGGGCGCCTTCCTACGAGCAGTACTTC.

The chain joins TRBV18 to TRBJ2-1; TRBD2 matches 11 bases. Trimming removed 6 bases from V and 6 bases from J; junction bases left unmatched: 7. The CDR3 is 15 residues long. CDR1 and CDR2 (germline): KGHSH, LQKENI. The CDR3 sequence is CASSPGLAALNEQFF. The CDR3 bases are TGTGCCAGCTCGCCGGGACTAGCGGCCCTCAATGAGCAGTTCTTC.

The sample holds a few counts of this clonotype. The chain uses TRBV20-1 and TRBJ2-2, with 11 bases that match TRBD2. The CDR3 length is 15 residues. V was pared by 6 bases and J by 1 base, with 4 bases of the junction left unmatched. Germline-derived CDR1 and CDR2 are DFQATT and SNEGSKA (reference sequence). This CDR3 is CSATGTSGNTGELFF. The DNA for the CDR3 is TGCAGTGCGACCGGGACTAGCGGGAACACCGGGGAGCTGTTTTTT.